The TCR beta chain under discussion was sequenced for a study of cytomegalovirus exposure and HLA in healthy donors. Germline CDR1 and CDR2: SGHRS and YFSETQ. Trimming pared 4 bases from V and 5 bases from J, leaving 12 bases between. The CDR3 extends over 13 amino acids. As regards this clone: Its antigen is not known.

General observations from the study: Listed as cytomegalovirus-associated were around 160 TCR beta chains. As confirmed in vitro, three CMV-associated chains were specific for CMV antigens.

Using immunoSEQ multiplex PCR, the repertoire was profiled, and TCRdb retains in-frame clones only, with some absent. Altogether a few hundred thousand clones are present, approximately 90% being singletons, with the ten largest covering 0.92%. The sample was PBMCs. The TCR sequence derives from a woman aged 18-29 years in good health and CMV-seronegative. This sequence joins TRBV5-1 and TRBJ1-2; D remains unclear. The CDR3 bases are TGCGCCAGCAGCAACGACGGAGGGTATGGCTACACCTTC. Its translation: CASSNDGGYGYTF. The full variable domain, its missing parts supplied by reference TRBV5-1 and TRBJ1-2, is KAGVTQTPRYLIKTRGQQVTLSCSPISGHRSVSWYQQTPGQGLQFLFEYFSETQRNKGNFPGRFSGRQFSNSRSEMNVSTLELGDSALYLCASSNDGGYGYTFGSGTRLTVV.